Below, 29 T cell receptor beta chains from the same sample are listed, as sequenced in a study of blood T cell repertoires in COVID-19 (dated by TCRdb to about 2020). The library was obtained by the immunoSEQ multiplex PCR assay. TCRdb obtained this table from immuneACCESS and retained in-frame rearrangements with V and J assigned. These tables miss some clones; where compared with another copy, unresolved V genes account for less than half of the shortfall, and the remainder is unexplained. This sample lists a few hundred thousand clones; around 90% were detected once. In total, the top ten clones hold around 1.2% of the sample. Sequencing was performed on peripheral blood. These receptors were obtained from a man aged 40-55 years with acute or convalescent COVID-19.

This chain uses TRBV28 with TRBJ1-2, with D perhaps TRBD1 (5 bases). Trimming pared 4 bases from V and 3 bases from J, leaving 15 bases between. The germline CDR1 and CDR2 sequences are MDHEN and SYDVKM. This CDR3 has 15 amino acids. CDR3 nucleotides: TGTGCCAGCAGTTACCTCATCGACAGATACTATGGCTACACCTTC. This encodes CASSYLIDRYYGYTF.

The chain employs TRBV11-3 and TRBJ2-1; D gene uncertain. Per germline, CDR1 SGHNT and CDR2 YENEEA. Deletions cut 6 bases from V and 3 bases from J, with 9 bases between. The CDR3 covers 13 residues. This CDR3 is CASSLNYYNEQFF. The CDR3 region has the DNA TGTGCCAGCAGTTTAAACTACTACAATGAGCAGTTCTTC. The full variable domain, completed using reference TRBV11-3 and TRBJ2-1, is EAGVVQSPRYKIIEKKQPVAFWCNPISGHNTLYWYLQNLGQGPELLIRYENEEAVDDSQLPKDRFSAERLKGVDSTLKIQPAELGDSAVYLCASSLNYYNEQFFGPGTRLTVL.

This sequence joins TRBV2 and TRBJ2-2; TRBD1 is a possible D gene (5 bases). The CDR3 runs to 15 residues. V dropped 5 bases and J dropped 5 bases, with 15 bases sitting between them. CDR1 is SNHLY, CDR2 FYNNEI, per germline. The CDR3 DNA follows: TGTGCCAGCAGTCTCAAGGGGCCAAGGACCGGGGAGCTGTTTTTT. The encoded protein is CASSLKGPRTGELFF.

The V call is TRBV10-3, the J call TRBJ2-4; a possible D gene is TRBD1 (6 bases). This CDR3 spans 16 amino acids. Looked up from germline, CDR1 is ENHRY and CDR2 is SYGVKD. Trimming pared 3 bases from V and 0 bases from J, leaving 12 bases between. The CDR3 bases are TGTGCCATCAGTGATTGGGACACCCTAGCCAAAAACATTCAGTACTTC. It translates to CAISDWDTLAKNIQYF.

The rearrangement links TRBV7-8 to TRBJ2-1; TRBD1 is a possible D gene (5 bases). In germline, CDR1 is SGHVS, CDR2 FQNEAQ. The CDR3 runs 16 residues. Trimming took 2 bases from V and 5 from J, leaving 16 bases between them. CDR3 sequence reads: CASSLLGRVDHNEQFF. The CDR3 nucleotides read TGTGCCAGCAGCTTATTGGGCAGGGTCGACCACAATGAGCAGTTCTTC.

The rearrangement links TRBV10-3 to TRBJ1-2; tentative D call: TRBD1 (5 bases). This CDR3 contains 17 residues. CDR1 and CDR2 (germline): ENHRY, SYGVKD. V lost 4 bases and J lost 5, with 23 bases in between. The CDR3 DNA sequence: TGTGCCATCAGTGGGGACTCATCGGGACTTCCGGGGTATGGCTACACCTTC. Residues: CAISGDSSGLPGYGYTF.

The rearrangement links TRBV9 to TRBJ1-1; unclear D gene. The CDR3 length is 15 residues. V was trimmed by 3 bases and J by 0 bases, leaving 12 bases between them. CDR1 SGDLS and CDR2 YYNGEE come from the germline V gene. As DNA, the CDR3 is TGTGCCAGCAGCGGCGTTGGAGCAATGAACACTGAAGCTTTCTTT. Translation gives CASSGVGAMNTEAFF.

This clone was seen just once. The chain recombines TRBV15 with TRBJ2-7; D is undetermined. Germline V gives CDR1 LNHNV, CDR2 YYDKDF (reference sequence). This CDR3 has 13 residues. Trimming shortened V by 1 base and J by 6 bases, and 10 bases separated the two germline ends. The CDR3 DNA sequence: TGTGCCACCAGCAGAGCAGTAACAGCCGAGCAGTACTTC. Translating gives CATSRAVTAEQYF.

The rearrangement links TRBV20-1 to TRBJ2-7; weak D call: TRBD2 (6 bases). Germline V gene sequence: CDR1 DFQATT, CDR2 SNEGSKA (reference sequence). Trimming pared 7 bases from V and 5 bases from J, leaving 12 bases between. The CDR3 has 11 amino acids. The CDR3 loop is CSVRGNHEQYF. The CDR3 DNA is TGCAGTGTACGGGGGAACCACGAGCAGTACTTC.

The chain employs TRBV15 and TRBJ2-1; tentative D call: TRBD2 (5 bases). This CDR3 is 21 amino acids long. Germline CDR1 is LNHNV and CDR2 is YYDKDF (reference sequence). Trimming shortened V by 0 bases and J by 5 bases, and 29 bases separated the two germline ends. DNA of the CDR3: TGTGCCACCAGCAGAGATACGGGTTTAATCCGGGAAACACACCTTAACAATGAGCAGTTCTTC. Amino acids: CATSRDTGLIRETHLNNEQFF.

This chain connects TRBV5-1 to TRBJ2-7; tentatively, D is TRBD2 (6 bases). The CDR3 has 14 amino acids. V lost 1 base to trimming and J lost 3 bases, with 11 bases between them. Looked up from germline, CDR1 is SGHRS and CDR2 is YFSETQ. This CDR3 is CASSLRDSNYEQYF. Here the CDR3 DNA reads TGCGCCAGCAGCTTGCGGGACTCAAACTACGAGCAGTACTTC.

The CDR3 nucleotides read TGTGCCTGGAGTGATGCAGGGAACTATGGCTACACCTTC. This codes for CAWSDAGNYGYTF. The V call is TRBV30, the J call TRBJ1-2, with D tentatively TRBD1 (5 bases). The CDR3 loop spans 13 amino acids. Germline V gives CDR1 GTSNPN, CDR2 SVGIG (reference sequence). The germline V and J ends were trimmed by 1 base and 2 bases, with 8 bases remaining between them.

The chain couples TRBV19 to TRBJ2-3; TRBD2 matches at 11 bases. J lost 2 bases, V lost 7 bases, and 5 bases had no gene match. The CDR3 spans 15 residues. The germline V gene encodes CDR1 LNHDA and CDR2 SQIVND (reference sequence). The CDR3 sequence: CASMSSGGYTDTQYF. CDR3 in DNA: TGTGCCAGTATGTCTAGCGGGGGGTACACAGATACGCAGTATTTT.

This clone was seen ten or more times. The rearrangement links TRBV6-5 to TRBJ2-1, with D tentatively TRBD1 (6 bases). Germline loops: CDR1 MNHEY, CDR2 SVGAGI. The CDR3 contains 13 residues. Deletions cut 6 bases from V and 7 bases from J, with 13 bases between. CDR3 sequence: CASRVTGKNEQFF. CDR3 sequence (DNA): TGTGCCAGCAGAGTTACAGGGAAGAATGAGCAGTTCTTC.

J is TRBJ1-5 and V is TRBV7-3; a possible D gene is TRBD1 (5 bases). From germline, CDR1 is SGHTA and CDR2 FQGTGA. Trimming took off 5 bases at V and 7 bases at J, with 12 bases between the two ends. This CDR3 is 13 amino acids long. CDR3 protein: CASSRTGGQPQHF. The CDR3 DNA sequence: TGTGCCAGCAGCCGAACCGGGGGACAGCCCCAGCATTTT.

V and J are TRBV7-2 and TRBJ2-1; 9 bases line up with TRBD2. V gave up 2 bases and J gave up 11 bases; unmatched junction bases: 10. Germline V lookup: CDR1 SGHTA, CDR2 FQGNSA. The CDR3 loop spans 15 amino acids. CDR3 DNA: TGTGCCAGCAGCTTACCCTCGGCCAGCGGGGGGAAGCAGTTCTTC. Protein: CASSLPSASGGKQFF.

The chain joins TRBV13 to TRBJ1-1, with 9 nucleotides matching TRBD1. The length of the CDR3 is 15 residues. Germline V CDR1 and CDR2: PRHDT, FYEKMQ (reference sequence). V lost 5 bases and J lost 6; bases outside the gene matches: 10. CDR3 loop: CASSPTGTGLPEAFF. The CDR3 DNA reads as TGTGCCAGCAGCCCGACCGGGACAGGGTTACCTGAAGCTTTCTTT. Full variable domain (outside the CDR3, taken from reference TRBV13 and TRBJ1-1): AAGVIQSPRHLIKEKRETATLKCYPIPRHDTVYWYQQGPGQDPQFLISFYEKMQSDKGSIPDRFSAQQFSDYHSELNMSSLELGDSALYFCASSPTGTGLPEAFFGQGTRLTVV.

The rearrangement uses TRBV19 and TRBJ1-2; no clear D gene. Trimming cost V 4 bases and J 8 bases, with 14 bases left between them. The CDR3 totals 13 residues. Germline V gene lookup returns CDR1 LNHDA and CDR2 SQIVND (reference sequence). DNA of the CDR3: TGTGCCAGTAGTAGGCAGTCGGGAGAAGGCTACACCTTC. Amino acids: CASSRQSGEGYTF.

The chain combines TRBV19 with TRBJ2-1, with D tentatively TRBD2 (5 bases). The germline V gene has CDR1 LNHDA and CDR2 SQIVND (reference sequence). The CDR3 length is 15 residues. Between the trimmed V and J ends, which lost 4 bases and 8 bases, there was a span of 18 bases. The CDR3 nucleotides are TGTGCCAGTAGTAGTCCCCCCACTCTGAGGGATGAGCAGTTCTTC. Residues: CASSSPPTLRDEQFF. Looking up the rest from reference TRBV19 and TRBJ2-1 gives the full variable domain: DGGITQSPKYLFRKEGQNVTLSCEQNLNHDAMYWYRQDPGQGLRLIYYSQIVNDFQKGDIAEGYSVSREKKESFPLTVTSAQKNPTAFYLCASSSPPTLRDEQFFGPGTRLTVL.

This CDR3 reads CASSGKQGPENIQYF. As DNA, the CDR3 is TGCGCCAGCAGCGGAAAACAGGGTCCCGAGAACATTCAGTACTTC. This chain links TRBV5-1 with TRBJ2-4; D might be TRBD1 (6 bases). Germline loops: CDR1 SGHRS, CDR2 YFSETQ. The length of the CDR3 is 15 residues. V was shortened by 4 bases and J by 7 bases, with 18 bases between the two germline ends.

The J gene is TRBJ2-7, the V gene TRBV19, with TRBD2 matching 8 bases. Trimming at V came to 3 bases and at J to 0 bases, leaving 1 base not matched to a gene. CDR1 is LNHDA, CDR2 SQIVND, per germline (reference sequence). CDR3 length equals 14 residues. The CDR3 spells CASSIGTSSYEQYF. The CDR3 DNA reads as TGTGCCAGTAGTATCGGGACTAGCTCCTACGAGCAGTACTTC.

This clone appeared once. J is TRBJ1-6 and V is TRBV12-3 or TRBV12-4, with D perhaps matching TRBD1 (6 bases). The CDR3 length is 12 residues. The ends were cut back, 5 bases at V and 10 bases at J, with 9 bases in the middle. The CDR3 reads CASSAGESPLHF. In nucleotides, the CDR3 is TGTGCCAGCAGTGCAGGGGAATCACCCCTCCACTTT.

The chain uses TRBV19 and TRBJ2-7, with 8 bases that match TRBD2. The CDR3 totals 14 residues. From germline, CDR1 is LNHDA and CDR2 SQIVND (reference sequence). The V gene end was trimmed by 5 bases and the J gene end by 2 bases; junction bases not matched to a gene: 5. DNA for the CDR3: TGTGCCAGTAGTCTAGCGGGTCTCGCCTACGAGCAGTACTTC. It translates to CASSLAGLAYEQYF.

V usage is TRBV24-1 and J usage is TRBJ2-1, with 9 bases lining up with TRBD1. With V trimmed by 3 bases and J by 4 bases, 6 bases remained unmatched. The CDR3 is 16 amino acids. From germline, CDR1 is KGHDR and CDR2 SFDVKD. This CDR3 is CATSDKGQGGYNEQFF. The DNA of the CDR3 is TGTGCCACCAGTGATAAGGGACAGGGTGGGTACAATGAGCAGTTCTTC.

A remark on this clone: Other DNA variants within this sample encode the same CDR3. The V call is TRBV27, the J call TRBJ1-6; no clear D gene. The germline gives CDR1 MNHEY, CDR2 SMNVEV (reference sequence). V lost 6 bases and J 7 bases, leaving 10 bases between the germline ends. The CDR3 sequence is 13 residues long. The CDR3 nucleotides are TGTGCCAGCAGCTGGACGGGGAATTCACCCCTCCACTTT. This codes for CASSWTGNSPLHF.

The gene calls are TRBV12-5 and TRBJ2-1, with TRBD2 matching over 11 bases. This CDR3 is 19 amino acids long. The germline CDR1 and CDR2 sequences are LGHNT and FRNRAP. V gave up 0 bases and J gave up 0 bases; unmatched junction bases: 7. The CDR3 spells CASGLVTSGTSGSYNEQFF. The CDR3 DNA reads as TGTGCTAGTGGTTTGGTAACCTCCGGGACTAGCGGCTCCTACAATGAGCAGTTCTTC.

The gene calls are TRBV7-3 and TRBJ2-3, with TRBD1 matching over 9 bases. Germline V gene sequence: CDR1 SGHTA, CDR2 FQGTGA. J was trimmed by 5 bases and V by 5 bases; bases with no gene match: 8. The CDR3 runs to 15 residues. The CDR3 DNA follows: TGTGCCAGCAGCCTGGACAGGGGATTTGGAGATACGCAGTATTTT. This sequence encodes CASSLDRGFGDTQYF.

The chain links TRBV30 to TRBJ1-1; D unclear. Between the trimmed V and J ends, which lost 3 bases and 6 bases, there was a span of 14 bases. Germline CDR1 reads GTSNPN; CDR2 reads SVGIG (reference sequence). This CDR3 comprises 13 residues. CDR3: CAWRPQAYSEAFF. DNA of the CDR3: TGTGCCTGGAGGCCTCAAGCGTATTCTGAAGCTTTCTTT.

This clone was seen a single time. This sequence joins TRBV28 and TRBJ1-1; tentatively, D is TRBD1 (5 bases). Trimming removed 5 bases from V and 8 bases from J, with 15 bases in between. This CDR3 contains 13 residues. Germline CDR1 MDHEN, CDR2 SYDVKM. The DNA for the CDR3 is TGTGCCAGCAGTCGGGGGGATGGTCCCGAAGCTTTCTTT. Its translation: CASSRGDGPEAFF. Using reference TRBV28 and TRBJ1-1 for the parts outside the CDR3, the full variable domain is DVKVTQSSRYLVKRTGEKVFLECVQDMDHENMFWYRQDPGLGLRLIYFSYDVKMKEKGDIPEGYSVSREKKERFSLILESASTNQTSMYLCASSRGDGPEAFFGQGTRLTVV.